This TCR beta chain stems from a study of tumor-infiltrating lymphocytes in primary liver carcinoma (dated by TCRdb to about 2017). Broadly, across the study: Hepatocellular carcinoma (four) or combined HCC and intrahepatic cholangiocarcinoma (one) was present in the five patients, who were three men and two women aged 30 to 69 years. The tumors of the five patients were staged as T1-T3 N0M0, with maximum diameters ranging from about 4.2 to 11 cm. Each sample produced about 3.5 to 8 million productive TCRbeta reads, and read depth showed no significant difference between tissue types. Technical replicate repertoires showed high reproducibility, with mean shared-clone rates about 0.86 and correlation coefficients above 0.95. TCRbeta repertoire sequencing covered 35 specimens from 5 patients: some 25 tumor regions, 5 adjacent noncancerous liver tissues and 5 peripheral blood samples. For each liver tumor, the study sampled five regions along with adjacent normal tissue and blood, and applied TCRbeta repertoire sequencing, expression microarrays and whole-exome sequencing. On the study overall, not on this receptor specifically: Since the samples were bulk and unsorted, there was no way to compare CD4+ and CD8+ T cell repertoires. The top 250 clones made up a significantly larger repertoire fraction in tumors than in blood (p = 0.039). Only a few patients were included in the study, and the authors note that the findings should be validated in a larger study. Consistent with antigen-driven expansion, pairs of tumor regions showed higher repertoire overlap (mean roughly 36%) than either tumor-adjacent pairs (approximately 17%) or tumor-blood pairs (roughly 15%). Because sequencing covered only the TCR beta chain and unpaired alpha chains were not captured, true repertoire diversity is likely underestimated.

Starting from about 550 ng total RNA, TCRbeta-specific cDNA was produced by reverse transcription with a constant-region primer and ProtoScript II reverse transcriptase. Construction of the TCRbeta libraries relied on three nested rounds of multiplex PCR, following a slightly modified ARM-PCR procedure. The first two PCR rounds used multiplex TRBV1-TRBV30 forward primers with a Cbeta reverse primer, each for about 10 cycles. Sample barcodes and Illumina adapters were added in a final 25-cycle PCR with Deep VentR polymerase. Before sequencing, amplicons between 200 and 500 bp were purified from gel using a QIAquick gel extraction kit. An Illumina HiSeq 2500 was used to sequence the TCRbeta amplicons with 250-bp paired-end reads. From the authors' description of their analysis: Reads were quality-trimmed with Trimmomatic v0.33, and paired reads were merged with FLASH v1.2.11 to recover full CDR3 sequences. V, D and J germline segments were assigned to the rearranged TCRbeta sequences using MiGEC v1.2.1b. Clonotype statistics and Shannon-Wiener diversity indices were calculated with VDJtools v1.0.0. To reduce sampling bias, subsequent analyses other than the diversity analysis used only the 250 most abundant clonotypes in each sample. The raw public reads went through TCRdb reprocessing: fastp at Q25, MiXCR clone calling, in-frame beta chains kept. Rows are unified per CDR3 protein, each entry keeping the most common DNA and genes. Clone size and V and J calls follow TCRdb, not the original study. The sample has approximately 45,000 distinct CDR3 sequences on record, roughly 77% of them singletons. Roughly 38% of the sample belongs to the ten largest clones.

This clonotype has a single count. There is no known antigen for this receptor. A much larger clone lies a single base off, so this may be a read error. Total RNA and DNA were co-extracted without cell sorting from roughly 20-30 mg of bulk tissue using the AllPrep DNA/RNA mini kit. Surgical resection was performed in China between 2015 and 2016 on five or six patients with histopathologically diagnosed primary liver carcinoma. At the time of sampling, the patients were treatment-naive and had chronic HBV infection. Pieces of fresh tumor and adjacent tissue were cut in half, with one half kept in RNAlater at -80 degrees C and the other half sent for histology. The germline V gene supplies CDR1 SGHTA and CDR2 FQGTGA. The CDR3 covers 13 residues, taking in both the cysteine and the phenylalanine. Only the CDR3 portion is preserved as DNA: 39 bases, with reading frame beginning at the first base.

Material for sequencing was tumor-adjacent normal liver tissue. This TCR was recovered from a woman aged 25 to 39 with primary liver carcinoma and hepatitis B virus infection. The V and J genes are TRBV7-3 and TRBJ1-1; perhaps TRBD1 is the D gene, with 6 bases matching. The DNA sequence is TGTGTCAGCAGCTTGACAGGGAACACTGAAGCTTTCTTT. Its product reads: CVSSLTGNTEAFF.